These 21 T cell receptor beta chains were all obtained from the same sample, sequenced in a study of blood T cell repertoires in COVID-19. Data came from immunoSEQ multiplex PCR; TCRdb stores just in-frame clones and leaves some out. The table has about 150,000 clones, over 80% seen once. Sequenced sample: PBMCs or T cells enriched from blood (not recorded which). The receptors shown here come from a woman aged 40 to 49 who had recovered from COVID-19.

The gene calls are TRBV19 and TRBJ1-1, with D maybe TRBD1 (5 bases). The CDR3 consists of 15 residues. V gave up 8 bases and J gave up 0 bases, with 16 bases separating them. Per the germline V gene, CDR1 is LNHDA and CDR2 is SQIVND (reference sequence). For the CDR3, the DNA is TGTGCCAGTCGAAACTCGGGGGGTTTGAACACTGAAGCTTTCTTT. Residues: CASRNSGGLNTEAFF.

The rearrangement uses TRBV11-2 and TRBJ2-5; D is perhaps TRBD1 (5 bases). The germline CDR1 and CDR2 sequences are SGHAT and FQNNGV. This CDR3 is 14 amino acids long. V was trimmed by 2 bases and J by 1 base, leaving 8 bases between them. The CDR3 spells CASSLRTLQETQYF. CDR3 bases: TGTGCCAGCAGCTTAAGGACACTCCAAGAGACCCAGTACTTC.

The chain employs TRBV15 and TRBJ2-1; 12 bases fit TRBD2. This CDR3 has 16 amino acids. J lost 0 bases, V lost 5 bases, and 2 bases had no gene match. Germline CDR1 and CDR2: LNHNV and YYDKDF (reference sequence). For the CDR3, the DNA is TGTGCCACCAGCTCGACTAGCGGGAGCTCCTACAATGAGCAGTTCTTC. It yields the protein CATSSTSGSSYNEQFF. Full variable domain (missing parts from reference TRBV15 and TRBJ2-1): DAMVIQNPRYQVTQFGKPVTLSCSQTLNHNVMYWYQQKSSQAPKLLFHYYDKDFNNEADTPDNFQSRRPNTSFCFLDIRSPGLGDTAMYLCATSSTSGSSYNEQFFGPGTRLTVL.

The chain recombines TRBV14 with TRBJ2-3; no clear D gene. The CDR3 is made up of 13 amino acids. Germline CDR1 reads SGHDN; CDR2 reads FVKESK. Deletions cut 1 base from V and 4 bases from J, with 6 bases between. This CDR3 reads CASSQVESDTQYF. The CDR3 nucleotides are TGTGCCAGCAGCCAAGTGGAGTCAGATACGCAGTATTTT.

The sample holds many counts of this clone. This chain uses TRBV25-1 with TRBJ2-2; 7 nucleotides agree with TRBD2. V gave up 3 bases and J gave up 2 bases; unmatched junction bases: 9. The CDR3 spans 17 residues. Germline-derived CDR1 and CDR2 are MGHDK and SYGVNS. CDR3 protein: CASSDPLGGLNTGELFF. CDR3 bases: TGTGCCAGCAGTGACCCGCTGGGAGGGCTCAACACCGGGGAGCTGTTTTTT.

This clone was seen only a few times. The chain recombines TRBV29-1 with TRBJ2-1; a weak D match, TRBD2 (6 bases). The CDR3 runs to 12 residues. Per the germline V gene, CDR1 is SQVTM and CDR2 is ANQGSEA. Trimming left V 4 bases short and J 8 bases short, with 12 bases between. CDR3 sequence: CSVVVSGDEQFF. The CDR3, as DNA: TGCAGCGTTGTAGTATCGGGGGATGAGCAGTTCTTC.

This chain uses TRBV24-1 with TRBJ2-5; a weak D match, TRBD2 (5 bases). Germline CDR1 KGHDR, CDR2 SFDVKD. This CDR3 contains 17 residues. Trimming left V 2 bases short and J 4 bases short, with 19 bases between. The CDR3 here is CATSDSPVEGDGETQYF. As DNA, the CDR3 is TGTGCCACCAGTGATTCTCCAGTCGAGGGTGATGGAGAGACCCAGTACTTC.

The chain links TRBV7-9 to TRBJ1-2, with 7 bases aligning to TRBD1. With 4 bases clipped from V and 1 base from J, the junction kept 12 bases outside the gene matches. Germline V CDR1 and CDR2: SEHNR, FQNEAQ (reference sequence). CDR3 size: 17 residues. This CDR3 is CASSSTGDGSGNYGYTF. The CDR3 DNA sequence: TGTGCCAGCAGCTCTACAGGGGACGGGAGCGGTAACTATGGCTACACCTTC.

This clone showed up just a few times. V usage is TRBV9 and J usage is TRBJ1-2, with TRBD1 matching over 8 bases. Trimming removed 5 bases from V and 6 bases from J; junction bases left unmatched: 9. The CDR3 has 14 residues. Germline CDR1 SGDLS, CDR2 YYNGEE. CDR3 amino acids: CASSRDRPYHGYTF. The CDR3 DNA follows: TGTGCCAGCAGTCGGGACAGGCCTTACCATGGCTACACCTTC.

This chain connects TRBV3-1 (or the pseudogene TRBV3-2) to TRBJ2-1, with 8 bases matching TRBD2. The V segment lost 4 bases and the J segment 4 bases; nucleotides outside the gene matches: 3. CDR3 length: 14 residues. CDR1 and CDR2 from the germline V gene are LGHDT and YNNKEL (reference sequence). The CDR3 sequence: CASSLEREYNEQFF. In nucleotides, the CDR3 is TGTGCCAGCAGCCTCGAGCGGGAGTACAATGAGCAGTTCTTC.

This clone appeared a few times. This sequence joins TRBV3-1 (or the pseudogene TRBV3-2) and TRBJ1-1, with 7 bases aligning to TRBD1. From germline, CDR1 is LGHDT and CDR2 YNNKEL (reference sequence). This CDR3 comprises 12 residues. V lost 6 bases, J lost 7 bases, and 5 bases stayed unmatched. The CDR3 region has the DNA TGTGCCAGCAGTCTACAGGGGAATGAAGCTTTCTTT. This codes for CASSLQGNEAFF.

This sequence joins TRBV12-3 or TRBV12-4 and TRBJ1-2; D may be TRBD1 (6 bases). There are 12 residues in the CDR3. V shed 5 bases and J shed 7 bases, with 11 bases lying between them. This CDR3 reads CASSGDIGGYTF. The CDR3 bases are TGTGCCAGCAGTGGGGACATCGGTGGCTACACCTTC.

The V gene is TRBV2, the J gene TRBJ2-7; D perhaps matches TRBD2 (5 bases). Germline V CDR1 and CDR2: SNHLY, FYNNEI. This CDR3 comprises 13 residues. The germline V and J ends were trimmed by 3 bases and 4 bases, with 10 bases remaining between them. In DNA, the CDR3 is TGTGCCAGCAGTGAGAGGGTAACGTACGAGCAGTACTTC. The encoded protein is CASSERVTYEQYF.

This rearrangement joins TRBV19 to TRBJ2-1; maybe TRBD1 (5 bases). CDR3 size: 15 residues. Between the trimmed V and J ends, which lost 7 bases and 5 bases, there was a span of 18 bases. Germline V gives CDR1 LNHDA, CDR2 SQIVND (reference sequence). CDR3 sequence reads: CASNPGHRGDNEQFF. The CDR3 nucleotides are TGTGCCAGTAACCCAGGGCATAGGGGCGACAATGAGCAGTTCTTC.

The chain uses TRBV9 and TRBJ2-1; 10 bases agree with TRBD2. V shed 3 bases and J 5 bases; nucleotides not matched to a gene: 5. This CDR3 is 15 amino acids long. Per the germline V gene, CDR1 is SGDLS and CDR2 is YYNGEE. As DNA, the CDR3 is TGTGCCAGCAGCGGGAGCGGGGGGGCTAACAATGAGCAGTTCTTC. Amino acid sequence: CASSGSGGANNEQFF.

This clone was observed a handful of times. The rearrangement links TRBV5-1 to TRBJ1-6; TRBD1 agrees at 9 bases. The CDR3 runs 15 residues. J was trimmed by 8 bases and V by 4 bases; bases with no gene match: 7. CDR1 is SGHRS and CDR2 is YFSETQ in the germline V gene. The CDR3 nucleotides read TGCGCCAGCAGCCTGGGGACAGGGAGAGATTCACCCCTCCACTTT. As protein: CASSLGTGRDSPLHF.

V and J are TRBV19 and TRBJ1-2, with 11 bases aligning to TRBD1. The trim removed 7 bases at V and 3 bases at J, leaving 4 bases unmatched. Germline loops: CDR1 LNHDA, CDR2 SQIVND (reference sequence). CDR3 length: 14 amino acids. CDR3 DNA: TGTGCCAGTACCGAGGGACAGGGGGACTATGGCTACACCTTC. Translating gives CASTEGQGDYGYTF. The full variable domain, completed using reference TRBV19 and TRBJ1-2, is DGGITQSPKYLFRKEGQNVTLSCEQNLNHDAMYWYRQDPGQGLRLIYYSQIVNDFQKGDIAEGYSVSREKKESFPLTVTSAQKNPTAFYLCASTEGQGDYGYTFGSGTRLTVV.

This clone was seen a few times. This chain joins TRBV18 and TRBJ1-5; D is perhaps TRBD1 (5 bases). V was cut by 3 bases and J by 2 bases, with 17 bases left in between. This CDR3 comprises 17 residues. Per the germline V gene, CDR1 is KGHSH and CDR2 is LQKENI. The CDR3 sequence: CASSPLGQTGGNQPQHF. The CDR3 region has the DNA TGTGCCAGCTCACCTTTGGGGCAGACGGGGGGCAATCAGCCCCAGCATTTT.

The rearrangement links TRBV5-1 to TRBJ1-2; tentative D call: TRBD1 (6 bases). The ends were cut back, 3 bases at V and 8 bases at J, with 14 bases in the middle. Germline values: CDR1 SGHRS, CDR2 YFSETQ. The CDR3 runs to 13 residues. Written as DNA, the CDR3 is TGCGCCAGCAGCTCGCGGACAGAGAGAGGCTACACCTTC. It specifies CASSSRTERGYTF.

The chain links TRBV4-2 to TRBJ1-2; a possible D gene is TRBD1 (5 bases). The CDR3 is made up of 12 amino acids. V gave up 6 bases and J gave up 9 bases, with 14 bases separating them. The V gene's germline CDR1 is LGHNA and CDR2 YNFKEQ. The CDR3 bases are TGTGCCAGCAGACGCTCGGAGGGGAGCTACACCTTC. Protein sequence: CASRRSEGSYTF.

The gene calls are TRBV29-1 and TRBJ1-1, with 10 bases that match TRBD1. The CDR3 is made up of 13 amino acids. Germline trimming cut 5 bases from V and 3 bases from J; bases unmatched to any gene: 3. Germline CDR1 and CDR2: SQVTM and ANQGSEA. In DNA form, the CDR3 reads TGCAGCGTTAGGACAGGGGGGTACACTGAAGCTTTCTTT. Translating it yields CSVRTGGYTEAFF.